This T cell receptor beta chain was captured in a study of blood T cells in healthy people across ages. Points from the study as a whole: There was a strong correlation between TCR beta diversity and naive T cell percentage. Per million T cells, the diversity of TCR beta decreased roughly linearly as age advanced.

As for this clonotype: As yet, its antigen is unknown.

Sample-barcoded 5' priming and a J-beta primer mix drove a second PCR of roughly 7 to 11 cycles. Per-sample output comprised a minimum of 2.5 million paired-end reads containing CDR3. TCRdb fed the 5' RACE reads into MiXCR, producing one record per CDR3 protein. The sample includes about 780,000 distinct CDR3 sequences, 35% to 60% of them seen just once. The sequencing sample was made of blood. The TCR sequence derives from a man older than 75 in good health.

The CDR3 reads CASSGPGTGYQETQYF. DNA of the CDR3: TGTGCCAGCAGCGGGCCCGGGACAGGATACCAAGAGACCCAGTACTTC. The chain recombines TRBV7-6 with TRBJ2-5, with 8 bases aligning to TRBD1. Unmatched junction bases numbered 8, after V lost 5 bases and J lost 0 bases. CDR3 size: 16 residues. The germline gives CDR1 SGHVS, CDR2 FNYEAQ.